What follows describes a single T cell receptor (beta chain). The data were taken from a study of blood T cell repertoires in COVID-19. As for the study in general: Material from acute and convalescent COVID-19 was sourced from the United States, Italy and Spain. Nucleic acid was either cDNA or gDNA, and it came from T cells, B-cell-depleted T cells, or PBMCs.

CDR1 and CDR2 (germline): SEHNR, FQNEAQ (reference sequence). V was pared by 3 bases and J by 8 bases, with 5 bases between. The CDR3 extends over 12 amino acids. Per the authors' pipeline: Reference gene primers were amplified, and this amplification served to estimate nucleated cell counts. The data were produced by immunoSEQ multiplex PCR, yet TCRdb's version contains in-frame clones alone and is incomplete. The V and J calls and the clone size are those of that table, but D and trimming were determined from the DNA. The profile shows about 190,000 clones, 75% to 90% of them singletons. This TCR was sampled from a man aged 25-45 years with acute or convalescent COVID-19. Sequenced: peripheral blood. The V and J genes are TRBV7-9 and TRBJ1-6; D unresolved. CDR3 nucleotide sequence: TGTGCCAGCAGCTTTTCATATTCACCCCTCCACTTT. Its translation is CASSFSYSPLHF. The variable domain in full, with the rest retrieved from reference TRBV7-9 and TRBJ1-6, is DTGVSQNPRHKITKRGQNVTFRCDPISEHNRLYWYRQTLGQGPEFLTYFQNEAQLEKSRLLSDRFSAERPKGSFSTLEIQRTEQGDSAMYLCASSFSYSPLHFGNGTRLTVT.